Listed here is a single T cell receptor (beta chain). The antigen is not known. The protocol was immunoSEQ multiplex PCR, while the TCRdb copy is restricted to in-frame clones and leaves out a portion. Of roughly 150,000 clones listed, around nine tenths were seen once; the top ten hold about 3.5%. Germline CDR1 reads MGHRA; CDR2 reads YSYEKL. This CDR3 is 17 amino acids long. After removal of 0 bases from V and 9 bases from J, the junction contained 12 bases not matched to a gene. The donors were in the roughly 130-subject validation cohort; that cohort was separate from the approximately 670-subject first cohort. The data are from a study of cytomegalovirus exposure and HLA in healthy donors. Study information: The approximately 110 validation repertoires, a later analysis reported, used the same platform as the 600 to 850 repertoires from the first cohort.

Broader study findings: Cytomegalovirus association was listed for about 160 TCR beta chains. Rare TCR sequences dominated, though some public TCRs recurred in many donors.

The source material was PBMCs. The receptor comes from a woman under 30 in good health and CMV-seropositive. The V gene is TRBV4-1, the J gene TRBJ2-7; 12 nucleotides match TRBD2. Here the CDR3 DNA reads TGCGCCAGCAGCCAAGATCTTTTCGGGCTAGCGGGAGGGCCGCAGTACTTC. This encodes CASSQDLFGLAGGPQYF.